This T cell receptor (beta chain) was retrieved from a study of blood T cell repertoires in COVID-19. Looking at the study overall: Acute and convalescent COVID-19 specimens originated in the United States, Italy and Spain. Sources were T cells, B-cell-depleted T cells, or PBMCs; the material itself was cDNA or gDNA.

This CDR3 contains 15 residues. Germline assignment: CDR1 LNHNV and CDR2 YYDKDF (reference sequence). V gave up 2 bases and J gave up 10 bases; unmatched junction bases: 9. Authors' data handling: The assay estimated nucleated cells by amplifying reference gene primers. Generated by immunoSEQ multiplex PCR, the TCRdb table keeps only in-frame clones and is missing some. That table is the source of V, J and clone size, and D and trimming were worked out from the DNA. The sample includes 400,000 to 550,000 clones, around 89% of them seen just once. The V gene is TRBV15, the J gene TRBJ1-4; 8 bases line up with TRBD1. The TCR comes from a woman aged 25 to 39 with acute or convalescent COVID-19. The sequenced sample consisted of peripheral blood. The CDR3 DNA reads as TGTGCCACCAGCAGATTCCCCGGGACAGGAACAAAACTGTTTTTT. It specifies CATSRFPGTGTKLFF. Using reference TRBV15 and TRBJ1-4 for the parts outside the CDR3, the full variable domain is DAMVIQNPRYQVTQFGKPVTLSCSQTLNHNVMYWYQQKSSQAPKLLFHYYDKDFNNEADTPDNFQSRRPNTSFCFLDIRSPGLGDTAMYLCATSRFPGTGTKLFFGSGTQLSVL.